The present entry profiles one TCR beta chain with its context. Its antigen is unidentified. The germline CDR1 and CDR2 sequences are SNHLY and FYNNEI. Trimming cost V 6 bases and J 8 bases; bases outside gene matches: 8. CDR3 size: 15 residues. The data are from a study of cytomegalovirus exposure and HLA in healthy donors. PCR primers comprised 60 Vbeta and 13 Jbeta primers. Measured with immunoSEQ multiplex PCR; TCRdb has only the in-frame clones, and not every one. The table has 200,000 to 250,000 clones, around 76% seen once. Whole-study findings and limits: It was reportedly the case that the classifier diagnosed cytomegalovirus status with high specificity and sensitivity. Testing in vitro showed a few CMV-associated chains specific for CMV antigens. The listing of 150 to 200 TCR beta chains classed them as cytomegalovirus-associated. Later genetic work tied a missense DCLRE1C variant to beta-chain V and J trimming.

Material for sequencing was PBMCs. The chain carries TRBV2 and TRBJ2-1; 12 positions agree with TRBD2. The TCR comes from a man aged 18 to 35 in good health and CMV-seronegative. Written as DNA, the CDR3 is TGTGCCAGCAGCGAATCTAGCGGGAGGGACGATGAGCAGTTCTTC. It codes for CASSESSGRDDEQFF. Looking up the rest from reference TRBV2 and TRBJ2-1 gives the full variable domain: EPEVTQTPSHQVTQMGQEVILRCVPISNHLYFYWYRQILGQKVEFLVSFYNNEISEKSEIFDDQFSVERPDGSNFTLKIRSTKLEDSAMYFCASSESSGRDDEQFFGPGTRLTVL.